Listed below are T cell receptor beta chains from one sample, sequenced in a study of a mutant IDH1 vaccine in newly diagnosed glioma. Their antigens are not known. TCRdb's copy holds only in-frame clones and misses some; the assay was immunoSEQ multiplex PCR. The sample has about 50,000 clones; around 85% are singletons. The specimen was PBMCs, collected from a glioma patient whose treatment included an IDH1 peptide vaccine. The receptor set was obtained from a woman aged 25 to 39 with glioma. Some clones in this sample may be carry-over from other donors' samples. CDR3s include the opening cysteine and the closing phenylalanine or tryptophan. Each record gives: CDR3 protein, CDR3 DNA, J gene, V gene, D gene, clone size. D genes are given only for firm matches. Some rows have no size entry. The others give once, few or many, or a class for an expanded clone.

CDR3: CASSLWGPGASGANVLTF
DNA: TGTGCCAGCAGTTTATGGGGTCCAGGTGCCTCTGGGGCCAACGTCCTGACTTTC
J: TRBJ2-6
V: TRBV27
D: -
size: -

CDR3: CASSTWTGENYGYTF
DNA: TGTGCCAGTAGTACCTGGACAGGGGAGAACTATGGCTACACCTTC
J: TRBJ1-2
V: TRBV19
D: TRBD1
size: -

CDR3: CASSIAGLRRALNTEAFF
DNA: TGTGCCAGTAGTATCGCTGGACTCCGGAGGGCTTTGAACACTGAAGCTTTCTTT
J: TRBJ1-1
V: TRBV19
D: -
size: -

CDR3: CASTGWGGNTEAFF
DNA: TGTGCCAGCACGGGATGGGGGGGCAACACTGAAGCTTTCTTT
J: TRBJ1-1
V: TRBV2
D: -
size: once

CDR3: CASSVGLAGLGQTQYF
DNA: TGTGCCAGCAGCGTAGGACTAGCGGGCCTGGGGCAGACCCAGTACTTC
J: TRBJ2-5
V: TRBV9
D: TRBD2
size: few

CDR3: CASSSGPQGGDTQYF
DNA: TGTGCCAGCAGCTCCGGGCCCCAAGGGGGAGATACGCAGTATTTT
J: TRBJ2-3
V: TRBV9
D: -
size: -

CDR3: CASSIKFGRGAGEQYF
DNA: TGTGCCAGTAGTATAAAGTTTGGCAGGGGGGCGGGGGAGCAGTACTTC
J: TRBJ2-7
V: TRBV19
D: -
size: once

CDR3: CASSVAEGSSYEQYF
DNA: TGTGCCAGCAGCGTAGCGGAAGGCTCTTCCTACGAGCAGTACTTC
J: TRBJ2-7
V: TRBV9
D: -
size: -

CDR3: CASSLGSGGTDTQYF
DNA: TGTGCCAGCAGCTTGGGTAGCGGGGGCACAGATACGCAGTATTTT
J: TRBJ2-3
V: TRBV7-6
D: TRBD2
size: -

CDR3: CASSSAQTSGRIAHEQYF
DNA: TGCGCCAGCAGCTCGGCTCAGACTAGCGGGAGGATCGCCCACGAGCAGTACTTC
J: TRBJ2-7
V: TRBV5-1
D: TRBD2
size: -

CDR3: CSVEEGRLNTEAFF
DNA: TGCAGCGTTGAGGAGGGCCGGTTGAACACTGAAGCTTTCTTT
J: TRBJ1-1
V: TRBV29-1
D: -
size: -

CDR3: CASSLHHQPGEQFF
DNA: TGTGCCAGCAGCTTACACCATCAGCCGGGTGAGCAGTTCTTC
J: TRBJ2-1
V: TRBV13
D: -
size: -

CDR3: CAWRVQQTEQFF
DNA: TGTGCCTGGAGGGTCCAACAAACGGAGCAGTTCTTC
J: TRBJ2-1
V: TRBV30
D: -
size: -

CDR3: CASSLVVSGLSTDTQYF
DNA: TGTGCCAGCAGCTTAGTTGTTAGCGGGCTTTCCACAGATACGCAGTATTTT
J: TRBJ2-3
V: TRBV7-8
D: TRBD2
size: -

CDR3: CASSAPTGELFF
DNA: TGTGCCAGCAGCGCCCCCACCGGGGAGCTGTTTTTT
J: TRBJ2-2
V: TRBV6-4
D: -
size: -

CDR3: CASSLGTSNYGYTF
DNA: TGCGCCAGCAGCTTGGGGACTTCTAACTATGGCTACACCTTC
J: TRBJ1-2
V: TRBV5-1
D: -
size: -

CDR3: CASRSPRAQYF
DNA: TGTGCCAGCAGATCCCCCCGGGCCCAGTACTTC
J: TRBJ2-5
V: TRBV27
D: -
size: -

CDR3: CASSQGQGTYEQYF
DNA: TGCGCCAGCAGCCAGGGACAGGGAACCTACGAGCAGTACTTC
J: TRBJ2-7
V: TRBV4-1
D: TRBD1
size: -

CDR3: CASSTGQGIEQFF
DNA: TGTGCCAGTAGTACAGGACAGGGCATTGAGCAGTTCTTC
J: TRBJ2-1
V: TRBV19
D: TRBD1
size: -

CDR3: CASRMVWSGEFGNTIYF
DNA: TGTGCCAGTAGGATGGTATGGTCAGGGGAATTTGGAAACACCATATATTTT
J: TRBJ1-3
V: TRBV19
D: -
size: -

CDR3: CASSLGGLTSYGYTF
DNA: TGTGCCAGCAGTTTAGGAGGCCTCACCTCTTATGGCTACACCTTC
J: TRBJ1-2
V: TRBV27
D: -
size: -

CDR3: CSVLGSSNYGYTF
DNA: TGCAGCGTCCTGGGGAGTTCTAACTATGGCTACACCTTC
J: TRBJ1-2
V: TRBV29-1
D: -
size: -

CDR3: CASSAAGRNQPQHF
DNA: TGTGCCAGCAGTGCGGCGGGACGCAATCAGCCCCAGCATTTT
J: TRBJ1-5
V: TRBV6-6
D: -
size: -

CDR3: CASSYLGQNYGYTF
DNA: TGTGCCAGCAGTTACCTGGGACAAAACTATGGCTACACCTTC
J: TRBJ1-2
V: TRBV6-6
D: -
size: -

CDR3: CASRSPQGHRGRYGYTF
DNA: TGTGCCAGCAGGTCACCCCAGGGGCACAGGGGAAGGTATGGCTACACCTTC
J: TRBJ1-2
V: TRBV28
D: TRBD1
size: -

CDR3: CASSIRQGSFQPQHF
DNA: TGTGCCAGCAGCATTCGACAGGGGAGTTTTCAGCCCCAGCATTTT
J: TRBJ1-5
V: TRBV5-6
D: TRBD1
size: -

CDR3: CASSERFLRDAPQHF
DNA: TGCGCCAGCAGCGAAAGATTCCTCAGGGACGCGCCCCAGCATTTT
J: TRBJ1-5
V: TRBV4-1
D: -
size: -

CDR3: CASSIGQEQETQYF
DNA: TGTGCCAGCAGTATCGGACAGGAGCAAGAGACCCAGTACTTC
J: TRBJ2-5
V: TRBV7-9
D: TRBD1
size: -

CDR3: CASSQGQGLTYEQYF
DNA: TGCGCCAGCAGCCAAGGACAGGGCCTTACCTACGAGCAGTACTTC
J: TRBJ2-7
V: TRBV4-1
D: TRBD1
size: -

CDR3: CASSLTSASTDTQYF
DNA: TGCGCCAGCAGCTTAACTAGCGCGAGCACAGATACGCAGTATTTT
J: TRBJ2-3
V: TRBV5-1
D: TRBD2
size: -

CDR3: CASSSTTGLTF
DNA: TGTGCCAGCAGTTCCACGACAGGGCTGACTTTC
J: TRBJ2-6
V: TRBV6-6
D: TRBD1
size: -

CDR3: CALKAVGGELFF
DNA: TGTGCCTTGAAGGCGGTAGGCGGGGAGCTGTTTTTT
J: TRBJ2-2
V: TRBV30
D: -
size: -

CDR3: CASSRSETQYF
DNA: TGTGCCAGTAGCCGATCAGAGACCCAGTACTTC
J: TRBJ2-5
V: TRBV19
D: -
size: -

CDR3: CAIGAGDRGRGQPQHF
DNA: TGTGCCATCGGGGCAGGCGACAGGGGGCGCGGTCAGCCCCAGCATTTT
J: TRBJ1-5
V: TRBV10-3
D: TRBD1
size: -

CDR3: CSVGSGGGLLEQYF
DNA: TGCAGCGTGGGGTCGGGCGGCGGACTACTCGAGCAGTACTTC
J: TRBJ2-7
V: TRBV29-1
D: -
size: -

CDR3: CASSPRDEQYF
DNA: TGTGCCAGCAGCCCGCGGGACGAGCAGTACTTC
J: TRBJ2-7
V: TRBV7-9
D: -
size: -

CDR3: CASSRQGYGYTF
DNA: TGTGCCAGTAGTCGACAGGGGTACGGCTACACCTTC
J: TRBJ1-2
V: TRBV19
D: TRBD1
size: once

CDR3: CASSPLGSYNEQFF
DNA: TGTGCCAGCAGCCCCTTGGGGTCCTACAATGAGCAGTTCTTC
J: TRBJ2-1
V: TRBV6-1
D: -
size: -

CDR3: CASSPRGKTDTQYF
DNA: TGTGCCAGCAGTCCCAGGGGTAAAACAGATACGCAGTATTTT
J: TRBJ2-3
V: TRBV6-6
D: -
size: -

CDR3: CATSRVREGVHEQFF
DNA: TGTGCCACCAGCAGAGTGCGGGAGGGCGTCCATGAGCAGTTCTTC
J: TRBJ2-1
V: TRBV15
D: TRBD2
size: -